The rows below give T cell receptor beta chains drawn from one sample of a study of cytomegalovirus exposure and HLA in healthy donors. TCRdb keeps only in-frame clones here, not all; method: immunoSEQ multiplex PCR. The sample has about 82,000 clones, 85% to 95% seen once. The sample was PBMCs. The receptor set was obtained from a young man in good health and CMV-seronegative. Each CDR3 is given without its conserved first and last residue.

CDR3	V	J
SAGQGNGYT	TRBV29-1	TRBJ1-2
ASSPPRGGLSSPLH	TRBV19	TRBJ1-6
ASSKGGQSTDTQY	TRBV21-1	TRBJ2-3
ASSPPGKRSYEQY	TRBV18	TRBJ2-7
ASSRQGWTEAF	TRBV6-5	TRBJ1-1
ASRRTGDNEQF	TRBV6-5	TRBJ2-1
ASSQVQGTGNTIY	TRBV4-1	TRBJ1-3
AISVESGVPGELF	TRBV10-3	TRBJ2-2
ASSRLQTNRGSLEKLF	TRBV5-1	TRBJ1-4
ASSLRGTTNEKLF	TRBV7-2	TRBJ1-4
ASSLGRHDTQY	TRBV6-5	TRBJ2-3
AWRSGDRYNEQF	TRBV30	TRBJ2-1
ASSIEGLRGNTEAF	TRBV19	TRBJ1-1
ASSQQGKVYEQY	TRBV5-1	TRBJ2-7
ASSHSLQGLNYGYT	TRBV4-1	TRBJ1-2
SARDYNGYT	TRBV20-1	TRBJ1-2
ASTSTAYGKDQY	TRBV5-6	TRBJ2-5
AIRTGTGRADGAGRSTDTQY	TRBV10-3	TRBJ2-3
ASSLGQGFSYNSPLH	TRBV7-2	TRBJ1-6
ASSLGQGGYEQY	TRBV27	TRBJ2-7
ASSLVSRDTEAF	TRBV5-1	TRBJ1-1
ASSLVPRGSSYNEQF	TRBV7-6	TRBJ2-1
ASRKDWNEQF	TRBV2	TRBJ2-1
ASSAGTGGEQY	TRBV10-1	TRBJ2-7
ASSSLAGADTQY	TRBV5-1	TRBJ2-3
AWNNRATEAF	TRBV30	TRBJ1-1
ASSLVGTASSYNSPLH	TRBV5-1	TRBJ1-6
ASSRDNNEQF	TRBV7-8	TRBJ2-1
ASSQEAGGRGGELF	TRBV4-2	TRBJ2-2
ASGLVALGLDGYT	TRBV6-5	TRBJ1-2
ASRDFYEQY	TRBV19	TRBJ2-7
ASSRDSLADGYNEQF	TRBV4-2	TRBJ2-1
ASSLGLAGGGYNEQF	TRBV2	TRBJ2-1
ASSLDPRAQY	TRBV11-2	TRBJ2-3
ASSLSGEGNQPQH	TRBV27	TRBJ1-5
ASSFLIADTQY	TRBV7-2	TRBJ2-3
ASRERQGSYNSPLH	TRBV5-1	TRBJ1-6
ASSTSGGPGNEQY	TRBV7-9	TRBJ2-7
ASSRQTALNTEAF	TRBV27	TRBJ1-1
ASSLGEGYGRVVY	TRBV7-8	TRBJ2-7
ASSLLGLSGANVLT	TRBV5-1	TRBJ2-6